These T cell receptor beta chains were read from a single sample in a study of T cell changes during pregnancy in multiple sclerosis. The table came from immunoSEQ multiplex PCR; TCRdb's copy has only in-frame clones and leaves some out. The sample holds under 80,000 clones, 92% seen once. The sample in question was peripheral blood, obtained before pregnancy. The receptors were gathered from a female donor with multiple sclerosis, enrolled in a pregnancy study. CDR3s include the opening cysteine and the closing phenylalanine or tryptophan. D genes are given only for firm matches. Clone size appears in some rows only: once, few, many, or a class for an expanded clone.

TRBV7-9,TRBJ2-1,TRBD2,NA,TGTGCCAGCAGCTTAGAGGAAGGGACTAGTAAGTTCTTC,CASSLEEGTSKFF
TRBV5-6,TRBJ1-1,NA,NA,TGTGCCAGCAGCTTGGAGGGAAGGGGGAAAGTCGCTGAAGCTTTCTTT,CASSLEGRGKVAEAFF
TRBV28,TRBJ2-5,NA,NA,TGTGCCAGCAGTTTGACTCAGCTATCAGCAGAGACCCAGTACTTC,CASSLTQLSAETQYF
TRBV2,TRBJ2-1,TRBD2,NA,TGTGCCAGCAGAGGCGGGAGAACCATTTACAATGAGCAGTTCTTC,CASRGGRTIYNEQFF
TRBV27,TRBJ2-7,TRBD2,NA,TGTGCCAGCAGTCCCGGGACTAGCGGGAGCTACGAGCAGTACTTC,CASSPGTSGSYEQYF
TRBV19,TRBJ1-5,TRBD1,NA,TGTGCCAGTAGTAGCCGCGGGACAGATAATAGCAATCAGCCCCAGCATTTT,CASSSRGTDNSNQPQHF
TRBV28,TRBJ1-2,NA,NA,TGTGCCAGCAGTCTAGGTGGGTCCCTCTATGGCTACACCTTC,CASSLGGSLYGYTF
TRBV19,TRBJ2-4,TRBD1,NA,TGTGCCAGTAGTATGGGGACAGGGTCACACATTCAGTACTTC,CASSMGTGSHIQYF
TRBV2,TRBJ2-7,TRBD1,NA,TGTGCCAGCAGGAGGACAGGGTTCGGGGACGAGCAGTACTTC,CASRRTGFGDEQYF
TRBV7-6,TRBJ2-7,TRBD2,NA,TGTGCCAGCAGCGTATCCCGGGAGGGCGAGCAGTACTTC,CASSVSREGEQYF
TRBV9,TRBJ2-2,NA,NA,TGTGCCAGCAGCCCCGGACTGTGGAACACCGGGGAGCTGTTTTTT,CASSPGLWNTGELFF
TRBV2,TRBJ2-3,NA,few,TGTGCCAGCAGTCCCGGACAAACCGGAATCATACGTGCGCAGTATTTT,CASSPGQTGIIRAQYF
TRBV7-9,TRBJ2-3,TRBD2,once,TGTGCCAGCAGCCTCCAGCGGGGGGTCACAGATACGCAGTATTTT,CASSLQRGVTDTQYF
TRBV10-3,TRBJ1-4,TRBD1,NA,TGTGCCATCGCTCCCGGACAGGGCTTTGGACTGTTTTTT,CAIAPGQGFGLFF
TRBV27,TRBJ2-1,TRBD2,NA,TGTGCCAGCAGTTTCTGGACTAGCGGGAGGGGAGGTGAGCAGTTCTTC,CASSFWTSGRGGEQFF
TRBV6-6,TRBJ2-2,NA,few,TGTGCCAGCAGGATAGCCGGGGAGCTGTTTTTT,CASRIAGELFF
TRBV4-2,TRBJ1-2,NA,NA,TGTGCCAGCAGCCAAGAGCAGGGCTATGGCTACACCTTC,CASSQEQGYGYTF